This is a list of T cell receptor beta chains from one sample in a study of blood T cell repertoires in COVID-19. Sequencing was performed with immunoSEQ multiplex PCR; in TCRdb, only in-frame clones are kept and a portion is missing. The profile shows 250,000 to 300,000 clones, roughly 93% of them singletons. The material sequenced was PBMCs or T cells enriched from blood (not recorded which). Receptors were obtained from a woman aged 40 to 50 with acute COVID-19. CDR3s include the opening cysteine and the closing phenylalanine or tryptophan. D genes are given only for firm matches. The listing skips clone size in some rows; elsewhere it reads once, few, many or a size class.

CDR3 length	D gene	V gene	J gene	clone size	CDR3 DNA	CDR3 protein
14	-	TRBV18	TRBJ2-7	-	TGTGCCAGCTCACTAACCGACATTCCCTACGAGCAGTACTTC	CASSLTDIPYEQYF
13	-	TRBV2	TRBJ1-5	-	TGTGCCAGCAGCCTACAGGGTTCTTTGGCCCAGCATTTT	CASSLQGSLAQHF
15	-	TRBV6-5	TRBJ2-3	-	TGTGCCAGCAGTTCGATTGGGGCGAGCACAGATACGCAGTATTTT	CASSSIGASTDTQYF
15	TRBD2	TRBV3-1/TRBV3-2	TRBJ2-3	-	TGTGCCAGCAGCCGGAAACTAGCGGCCCCCGAAACGCAGTATTTT	CASSRKLAAPETQYF
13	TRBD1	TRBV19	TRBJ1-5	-	TGTGCCAGTAGTACGACAGGGAATCAGCCCCAGCATTTT	CASSTTGNQPQHF
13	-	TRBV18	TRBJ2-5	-	TGTGCCAGCTCACCAGCGGGGATCGAGACCCAGTACTTC	CASSPAGIETQYF
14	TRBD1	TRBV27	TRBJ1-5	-	TGTGCCAGCAGTACCCAGGGGGCCAATCAGCCCCAGCATTTT	CASSTQGANQPQHF
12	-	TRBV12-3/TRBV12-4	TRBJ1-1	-	TGTGCCAGCAGTCTTCGGACAACTGAAGCTTTCTTT	CASSLRTTEAFF
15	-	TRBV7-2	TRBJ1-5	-	TGTGCCAGCAGCTTTGGGGGGTTCGGCAATCAGCCCCAGCATTTT	CASSFGGFGNQPQHF
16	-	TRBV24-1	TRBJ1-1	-	TGTGCCACCAGTGATACCCCCGGTAGGGGTAACACTGAAGCTTTCTTT	CATSDTPGRGNTEAFF
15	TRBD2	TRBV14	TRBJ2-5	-	TGTGCCAGCAGCCATGTAGCGGGGGGCCAAGAGACCCAGTACTTC	CASSHVAGGQETQYF
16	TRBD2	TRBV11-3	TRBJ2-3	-	TGTGCCAGCAGCTTTGGGACTAGCGGGAAAACAGATACGCAGTATTTT	CASSFGTSGKTDTQYF
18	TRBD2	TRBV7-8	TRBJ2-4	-	TGTGCCAGCAGCTTACTAGCGGGGGGGGATCTAGCCAAAAACATTCAGTACTTC	CASSLLAGGDLAKNIQYF
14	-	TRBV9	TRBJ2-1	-	TGTGCCAGCAGCAACCGGGGGTCGCGCAATGAGCAGTTCTTC	CASSNRGSRNEQFF
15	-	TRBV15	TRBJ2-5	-	TGTGCCACCAGCAGCGGCGGGAACTCTAGGGTGGGCCAGTACTTC	CATSSGGNSRVGQYF
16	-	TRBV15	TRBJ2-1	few	TGTGCCACCAGCAGAGATCGGTTCGGGGGAAGGAATGAGCAGTTCTTC	CATSRDRFGGRNEQFF
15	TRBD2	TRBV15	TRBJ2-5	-	TGTGCCACCAGCAGAGGACTAGCGGCCCAAGAGACCCAGTACTTC	CATSRGLAAQETQYF
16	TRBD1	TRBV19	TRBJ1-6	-	TGTGCCAGTAGTCCAGTAGGAATAGGGGGCAATTCACCCCTCCACTTT	CASSPVGIGGNSPLHF
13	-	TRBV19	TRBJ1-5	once	TGTGCCAGTAGCCCACAGTACAATCAGCCCCAGCATTTT	CASSPQYNQPQHF
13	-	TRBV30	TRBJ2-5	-	TGTGCCTGGACTAGGACTAAAGAGAAGACCCAGTACTTC	CAWTRTKEKTQYF
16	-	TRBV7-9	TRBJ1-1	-	TGTGCCAGCAGCTTAGACCAGGGGCTGGGGAACACTGAAGCTTTCTTT	CASSLDQGLGNTEAFF
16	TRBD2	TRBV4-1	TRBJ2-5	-	TGCGCCAGCAGCCAAGAGGCGCGGGGGGGAGTCGAGACCCAGTACTTC	CASSQEARGGVETQYF
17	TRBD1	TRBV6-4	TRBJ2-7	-	TGTGCCAGCAGTGACTCTGAGCACAGGGGTAGCGCTTCCGAGCAGTACTTC	CASSDSEHRGSASEQYF
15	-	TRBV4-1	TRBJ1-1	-	TGCGCCAGCAGCCCGAAAGAGACCGGGGGGACTGAAGCTTTCTTT	CASSPKETGGTEAFF
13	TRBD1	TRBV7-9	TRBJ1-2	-	TGTGCCAGCAGCGGACAGGGGAGCTATGGCTACACCTTC	CASSGQGSYGYTF
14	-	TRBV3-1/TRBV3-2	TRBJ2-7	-	TGTGCCAGCAGCCTCTTAGAGGGAGCCTACGAGCAGTACTTC	CASSLLEGAYEQYF
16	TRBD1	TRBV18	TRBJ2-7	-	TGTGCCAGCTCACCAGAAATACTAAGGACAGGGGGCGAGCAGTACTTC	CASSPEILRTGGEQYF